These T cell receptor beta chains were read from a single sample in a study of blood T cell repertoires in COVID-19. The method was immunoSEQ multiplex PCR; TCRdb's version includes in-frame clones alone and lacks a portion of them. The sample lists hundreds of thousands of clones, about 73% occurring once. The sequenced material came from peripheral blood. The receptors here all came from a woman of 80 years or more with acute or convalescent COVID-19. The CDR3 runs from the conserved cysteine through the conserved F or W. A D gene is named only where the DNA matches it firmly. Not all rows give a size; the values are once, few, many and, for expanded clones, a class.

v_call: TRBV19; j_call: TRBJ1-4; d_call: -; clone_size: once; cdr3_nt: TGTGCCAGTAGGAACACAGGGTACGATGAAAAACTGTTTTTT; cdr3_aa: CASRNTGYDEKLFF
v_call: TRBV6-6; j_call: TRBJ2-3; d_call: TRBD2; clone_size: once; cdr3_nt: TGTGCCAGCAGTCCCCTCGGACTAGCGGGGACGACAGATACGCAGTATTTT; cdr3_aa: CASSPLGLAGTTDTQYF
v_call: TRBV9; j_call: TRBJ2-3; d_call: -; clone_size: -; cdr3_nt: TGTGCCAGCAGCGTAGCGCCGGGAGTCGGTAGTGATACGCAGTATTTT; cdr3_aa: CASSVAPGVGSDTQYF
v_call: TRBV19; j_call: TRBJ1-6; d_call: TRBD1; clone_size: -; cdr3_nt: TGTGCCAGTAGTGCCATTAACAGGGGCGGTAGCCATTCACCCCTCCACTTT; cdr3_aa: CASSAINRGGSHSPLHF
v_call: TRBV6-2/TRBV6-3; j_call: TRBJ2-3; d_call: -; clone_size: few; cdr3_nt: TGTGCCAGCAGTGGGACATATAGCACAGATACGCAGTATTTT; cdr3_aa: CASSGTYSTDTQYF
v_call: TRBV5-4; j_call: TRBJ2-3; d_call: TRBD1; clone_size: -; cdr3_nt: TGTGCCAGCAGCTTAGGGAAGGACAGGAGCACAGATACGCAGTATTTT; cdr3_aa: CASSLGKDRSTDTQYF
v_call: TRBV7-9; j_call: TRBJ2-5; d_call: -; clone_size: -; cdr3_nt: TGTGCCAGCAGCTTACCGGTACAGTACCAAGAGACCCAGTACTTC; cdr3_aa: CASSLPVQYQETQYF
v_call: TRBV7-2; j_call: TRBJ1-1; d_call: TRBD1; clone_size: -; cdr3_nt: TGTGCCAGCAGCCGGGACAGCTTGAACACTGAAGCTTTCTTT; cdr3_aa: CASSRDSLNTEAFF
v_call: TRBV5-6; j_call: TRBJ1-3; d_call: -; clone_size: once; cdr3_nt: TGTGCCAGCAGCTTTGAGGCAGCTGGAAACACCATATATTTT; cdr3_aa: CASSFEAAGNTIYF
v_call: TRBV12-3/TRBV12-4; j_call: TRBJ1-1; d_call: -; clone_size: -; cdr3_nt: TGTGCCAGCACGTGGGGGCTGAACACTGAAGCTTTCTTT; cdr3_aa: CASTWGLNTEAFF
v_call: TRBV7-2; j_call: TRBJ2-7; d_call: -; clone_size: once; cdr3_nt: TGTGCCAGCAGCTTAGCGGCCACAGACTACGAGCAGTACTTC; cdr3_aa: CASSLAATDYEQYF
v_call: TRBV5-1; j_call: TRBJ1-4; d_call: -; clone_size: -; cdr3_nt: TGCGCCAGCAGCTTGGCAGGGGCGCGATTTAGTGAAAAACTGTTTTTT; cdr3_aa: CASSLAGARFSEKLFF
v_call: TRBV7-2; j_call: TRBJ1-2; d_call: TRBD1; clone_size: -; cdr3_nt: TGTGCCAGCAGCGGGACAGGGGGCGGCTATGGCTACACCTTC; cdr3_aa: CASSGTGGGYGYTF
v_call: TRBV29-1; j_call: TRBJ1-2; d_call: -; clone_size: -; cdr3_nt: TGCAGCGTTGGGGGGCGACAGGATGGCTACACCTTC; cdr3_aa: CSVGGRQDGYTF
v_call: TRBV19; j_call: TRBJ1-3; d_call: -; clone_size: -; cdr3_nt: TGTGCCAGTAGTATCGGTTTCAGGACTGGAAACACCATATATTTT; cdr3_aa: CASSIGFRTGNTIYF
v_call: TRBV3-1/TRBV3-2; j_call: TRBJ1-5; d_call: TRBD1; clone_size: -; cdr3_nt: TGTGCCAGCAGCCTTAGACAGGGTACGCAGCCCCAGCATTTT; cdr3_aa: CASSLRQGTQPQHF
v_call: TRBV2; j_call: TRBJ1-1; d_call: TRBD1; clone_size: few; cdr3_nt: TGTGCCAGCAGTCTGACAGGGAAGACCACTGAAGCTTTCTTT; cdr3_aa: CASSLTGKTTEAFF
v_call: TRBV6-1; j_call: TRBJ1-4; d_call: -; clone_size: -; cdr3_nt: TGTGCCAGCAGACCTCCCACAGGGACTAATGAAAAACTGTTTTTT; cdr3_aa: CASRPPTGTNEKLFF
v_call: TRBV4-3; j_call: TRBJ1-1; d_call: -; clone_size: few; cdr3_nt: TGCGCCAGCAGCCTCAGGTTTAACACTGAAGCTTTCTTT; cdr3_aa: CASSLRFNTEAFF
v_call: TRBV4-1; j_call: TRBJ1-2; d_call: -; clone_size: -; cdr3_nt: TGCGCCAGCAGCCAGACCTGGACAGCCGCTAACTATGGCTACACCTTC; cdr3_aa: CASSQTWTAANYGYTF
v_call: TRBV27; j_call: TRBJ2-3; d_call: -; clone_size: few; cdr3_nt: TGTGCCAGCAGTTTATACGTGGCGGCAAGCACAGATACGCAGTATTTT; cdr3_aa: CASSLYVAASTDTQYF
v_call: TRBV5-1; j_call: TRBJ1-2; d_call: -; clone_size: -; cdr3_nt: TGCGCCAGCAGCTTGGGCTGGGGGGGAGCAAGCTATGGCTACACCTTC; cdr3_aa: CASSLGWGGASYGYTF
v_call: TRBV4-3; j_call: TRBJ2-1; d_call: -; clone_size: -; cdr3_nt: TGCGCCAGCAGCCAAGATTTGGCCGGGGGGCGCTACAATGAGCAGTTCTTC; cdr3_aa: CASSQDLAGGRYNEQFF
v_call: TRBV3-1/TRBV3-2; j_call: TRBJ1-2; d_call: TRBD1; clone_size: -; cdr3_nt: TGTGCCAGCAGCCAAGGACAGGGCCCTAACTATGGCTACACCTTC; cdr3_aa: CASSQGQGPNYGYTF
v_call: TRBV4-3; j_call: TRBJ1-4; d_call: -; clone_size: -; cdr3_nt: TGCGCCAGCAGCCAAGACGGGGGGAGAGGGGAAAAACTGTTTTTT; cdr3_aa: CASSQDGGRGEKLFF
v_call: TRBV5-1; j_call: TRBJ1-1; d_call: -; clone_size: -; cdr3_nt: TGCGCCAGCAGCTTGGACGGCCACGGGGACACTGAAGCTTTCTTT; cdr3_aa: CASSLDGHGDTEAFF
v_call: TRBV4-1; j_call: TRBJ2-7; d_call: -; clone_size: many; cdr3_nt: TGCGCCAGCAGTCGCGAGGGGCAGGGGAGTTCCTACGAGCAGTACTTC; cdr3_aa: CASSREGQGSSYEQYF
v_call: TRBV28; j_call: TRBJ2-5; d_call: -; clone_size: -; cdr3_nt: TGTGCCAGCAGTTTCACCTTCGACAGGATAAAGACCCAGTACTTC; cdr3_aa: CASSFTFDRIKTQYF
v_call: TRBV4-2; j_call: TRBJ2-7; d_call: -; clone_size: -; cdr3_nt: TGTGCCAGCAGTCCGGCGGGCGTTTTCTACGAGCAGTACTTC; cdr3_aa: CASSPAGVFYEQYF
v_call: TRBV5-1; j_call: TRBJ2-7; d_call: -; clone_size: -; cdr3_nt: TGCGCCAGCAGCCCCCGACAGGACAGAACCTACGAGCAGTACTTC; cdr3_aa: CASSPRQDRTYEQYF
v_call: TRBV6-5; j_call: TRBJ1-2; d_call: -; clone_size: -; cdr3_nt: TGTGCCAGCAGTTACGGCCGGGACTATGGCTACACCTTC; cdr3_aa: CASSYGRDYGYTF
v_call: TRBV4-1; j_call: TRBJ2-1; d_call: TRBD1; clone_size: -; cdr3_nt: TGCGCCAGCAGCCAGTCCCCGGGGAAAGCAGGACAGGGGACCTACAATGAGCAGTTCTTC; cdr3_aa: CASSQSPGKAGQGTYNEQFF
v_call: TRBV5-1; j_call: TRBJ2-7; d_call: -; clone_size: few; cdr3_nt: TGCGCCAGCAGCCCGCAGGGTAGGGGCTACGAGCAGTACTTC; cdr3_aa: CASSPQGRGYEQYF
v_call: TRBV20-1; j_call: TRBJ2-7; d_call: TRBD2; clone_size: -; cdr3_nt: TGCAGTGCTAGTCGGGGGGGTGGGAGCTCTCACGAGCAGTACTTC; cdr3_aa: CSASRGGGSSHEQYF
v_call: TRBV5-1; j_call: TRBJ2-1; d_call: -; clone_size: -; cdr3_nt: TGCGCCAGCAGCGTCAGGGATCTTAGCTCCTACAATGAGCAGTTCTTC; cdr3_aa: CASSVRDLSSYNEQFF
v_call: TRBV4-1; j_call: TRBJ2-3; d_call: -; clone_size: -; cdr3_nt: TGCGCCAGCAGCCAAGGGGGCCCCGGGACTCCCACAGATACGCAGTATTTT; cdr3_aa: CASSQGGPGTPTDTQYF
v_call: TRBV19; j_call: TRBJ1-2; d_call: TRBD1; clone_size: -; cdr3_nt: TGTGCCAGTCGCGACAGGGGGCGTCTTGGGGTCTATGGCTACACCTTC; cdr3_aa: CASRDRGRLGVYGYTF
v_call: TRBV6-5; j_call: TRBJ1-2; d_call: -; clone_size: -; cdr3_nt: TGTGCCAGCAGTCGGGGGGACATCTCTAACTATGGCTACACCTTC; cdr3_aa: CASSRGDISNYGYTF
v_call: TRBV6-4; j_call: TRBJ2-2; d_call: -; clone_size: -; cdr3_nt: TGTGCCAGCAGTGACGCAAATGACATAGTCACCGGGGAGCTGTTTTTT; cdr3_aa: CASSDANDIVTGELFF
v_call: TRBV5-4; j_call: TRBJ2-3; d_call: TRBD1; clone_size: -; cdr3_nt: TGTGCCAGCAGCTTGGGGGTCCCAAGGGACAGAGAAACGCAGTATTTT; cdr3_aa: CASSLGVPRDRETQYF
v_call: TRBV14; j_call: TRBJ1-1; d_call: -; clone_size: -; cdr3_nt: TGTGCCAGCACCAGACAGTTGAACACTGAAGCTTTCTTT; cdr3_aa: CASTRQLNTEAFF
v_call: TRBV5-4; j_call: TRBJ2-7; d_call: TRBD1; clone_size: -; cdr3_nt: TGTGCCAGCAGCTTGGGGACAGGGAGCTCCTACGAGCAGTACTTC; cdr3_aa: CASSLGTGSSYEQYF
v_call: TRBV18; j_call: TRBJ2-2; d_call: -; clone_size: -; cdr3_nt: TGTGCCAGCTCACCAATCAGACAGCTTGCGAACACCGGGGAGCTGTTTTTT; cdr3_aa: CASSPIRQLANTGELFF
v_call: TRBV6-5; j_call: TRBJ1-2; d_call: -; clone_size: -; cdr3_nt: TGTGCCAGCAGCCTTTTCGACAGTGCCTATGGCTACACCTTC; cdr3_aa: CASSLFDSAYGYTF
v_call: TRBV4-1; j_call: TRBJ2-1; d_call: TRBD2; clone_size: many; cdr3_nt: TGCGCCAGCAGCCACCCCGTGGGGTCTAGCGGGAACCACAATGAGCAGTTCTTC; cdr3_aa: CASSHPVGSSGNHNEQFF
v_call: TRBV3-1/TRBV3-2; j_call: TRBJ1-6; d_call: -; clone_size: -; cdr3_nt: TGTGCCAGCAGCCAGGGGGGAAATAATTCACCCCTCCACTTT; cdr3_aa: CASSQGGNNSPLHF
v_call: TRBV2; j_call: TRBJ2-1; d_call: TRBD1; clone_size: -; cdr3_nt: TGTGCCAGCAGGGGACAGGGGCGCGGCAATGAGCAGTTCTTC; cdr3_aa: CASRGQGRGNEQFF
v_call: TRBV4-1; j_call: TRBJ2-5; d_call: -; clone_size: once; cdr3_nt: TGCGCCAGCAGCCAAGAGGCGGGGAGGTACCAAGAGACCCAGTACTTC; cdr3_aa: CASSQEAGRYQETQYF
v_call: TRBV12-5; j_call: TRBJ1-6; d_call: -; clone_size: -; cdr3_nt: TGTGCTAGTGGTTTAGAGATCAATTCACCCCTCCACTTT; cdr3_aa: CASGLEINSPLHF
v_call: TRBV19; j_call: TRBJ2-2; d_call: TRBD1; clone_size: -; cdr3_nt: TGTGCCAGTAAAGGGACAGGGTTGGGCACCGGGGAGCTGTTTTTT; cdr3_aa: CASKGTGLGTGELFF
v_call: TRBV5-5; j_call: TRBJ2-4; d_call: -; clone_size: -; cdr3_nt: TGTGCCAGCAGCTTTGCGACAGGACTAGCCAAAAACATTCAGTACTTC; cdr3_aa: CASSFATGLAKNIQYF
v_call: TRBV5-1; j_call: TRBJ2-3; d_call: TRBD1; clone_size: -; cdr3_nt: TGCGCCAGCAGCACAGGGGACACAGATACGCAGTATTTT; cdr3_aa: CASSTGDTDTQYF
v_call: TRBV5-4; j_call: TRBJ2-2; d_call: TRBD1; clone_size: -; cdr3_nt: TGTGCCAGCAGCCTCCGGACAGGAGGGAACACCGGGGAGCTGTTTTTT; cdr3_aa: CASSLRTGGNTGELFF